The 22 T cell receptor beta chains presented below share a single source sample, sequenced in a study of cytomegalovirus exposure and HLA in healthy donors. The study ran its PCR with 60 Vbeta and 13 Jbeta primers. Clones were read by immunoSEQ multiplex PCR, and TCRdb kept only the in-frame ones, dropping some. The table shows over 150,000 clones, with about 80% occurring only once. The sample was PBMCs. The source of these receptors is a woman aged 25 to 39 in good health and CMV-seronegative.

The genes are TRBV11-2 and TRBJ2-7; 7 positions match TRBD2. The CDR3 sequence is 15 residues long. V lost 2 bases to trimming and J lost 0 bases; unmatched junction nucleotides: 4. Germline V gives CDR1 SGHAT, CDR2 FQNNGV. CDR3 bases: TGTGCCAGCAGCTTATCTAGCGGAGACTCCTACGAGCAGTACTTC. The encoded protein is CASSLSSGDSYEQYF.

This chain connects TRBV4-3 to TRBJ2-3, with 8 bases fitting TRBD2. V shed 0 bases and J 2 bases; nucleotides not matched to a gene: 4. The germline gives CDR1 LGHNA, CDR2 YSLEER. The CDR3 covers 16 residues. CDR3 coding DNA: TGCGCCAGCAGCCAAGAAGGGACTAGTAACACAGATACGCAGTATTTT. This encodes CASSQEGTSNTDTQYF.

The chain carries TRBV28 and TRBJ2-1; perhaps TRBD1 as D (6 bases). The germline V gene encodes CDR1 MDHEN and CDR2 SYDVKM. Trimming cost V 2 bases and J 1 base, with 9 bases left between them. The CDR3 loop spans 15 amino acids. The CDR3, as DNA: TGTGCCAGCAGTTTAAACAGGGTGTCCTACAATGAGCAGTTCTTC. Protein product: CASSLNRVSYNEQFF.

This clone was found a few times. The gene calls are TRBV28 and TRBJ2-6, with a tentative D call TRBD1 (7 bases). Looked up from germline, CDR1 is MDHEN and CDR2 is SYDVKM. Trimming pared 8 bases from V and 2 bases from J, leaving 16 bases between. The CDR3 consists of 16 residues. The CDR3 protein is CASSGGGAAGANVLTF. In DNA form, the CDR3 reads TGTGCCAGCTCTGGAGGGGGCGCGGCTGGGGCCAACGTCCTGACTTTC.

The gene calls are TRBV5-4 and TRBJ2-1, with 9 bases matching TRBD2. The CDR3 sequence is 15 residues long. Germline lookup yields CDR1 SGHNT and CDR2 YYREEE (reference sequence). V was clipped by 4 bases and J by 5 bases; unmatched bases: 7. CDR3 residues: CASSPRLAGNNEQFF. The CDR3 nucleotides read TGTGCCAGCAGCCCCAGGCTAGCGGGAAACAATGAGCAGTTCTTC.

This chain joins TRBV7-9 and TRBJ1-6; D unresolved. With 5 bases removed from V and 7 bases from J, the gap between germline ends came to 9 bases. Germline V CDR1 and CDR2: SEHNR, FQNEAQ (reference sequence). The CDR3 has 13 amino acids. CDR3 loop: CASSTSENSPLHF. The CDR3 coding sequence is TGTGCCAGCAGCACCTCGGAGAATTCACCCCTCCACTTT.

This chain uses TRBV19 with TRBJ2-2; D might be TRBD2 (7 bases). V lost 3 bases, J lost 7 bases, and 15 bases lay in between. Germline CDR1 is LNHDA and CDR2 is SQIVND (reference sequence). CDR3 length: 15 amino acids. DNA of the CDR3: TGTGCCAGTAGTATTAAGGGGGGGTTCAGCGGGGAGCTGTTTTTT. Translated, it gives CASSIKGGFSGELFF. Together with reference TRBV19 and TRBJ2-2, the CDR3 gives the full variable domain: DGGITQSPKYLFRKEGQNVTLSCEQNLNHDAMYWYRQDPGQGLRLIYYSQIVNDFQKGDIAEGYSVSREKKESFPLTVTSAQKNPTAFYLCASSIKGGFSGELFFGEGSRLTVL.

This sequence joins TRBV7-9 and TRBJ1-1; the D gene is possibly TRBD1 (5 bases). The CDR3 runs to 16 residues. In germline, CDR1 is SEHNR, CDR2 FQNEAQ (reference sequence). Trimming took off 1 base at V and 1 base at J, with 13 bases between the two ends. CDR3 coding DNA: TGTGCCAGCAGCTTAGGGGGGGTTCGGGGGAACACTGAAGCTTTCTTT. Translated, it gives CASSLGGVRGNTEAFF.

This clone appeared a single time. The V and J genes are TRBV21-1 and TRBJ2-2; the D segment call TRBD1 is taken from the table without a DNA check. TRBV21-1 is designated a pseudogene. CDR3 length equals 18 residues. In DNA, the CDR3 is TGTGCCAGCAGCCCTCCGACATGGACAGGCTCGAACACCGGGGAGCTGTTTTTT. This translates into CASSPPTWTGSNTGELFF.

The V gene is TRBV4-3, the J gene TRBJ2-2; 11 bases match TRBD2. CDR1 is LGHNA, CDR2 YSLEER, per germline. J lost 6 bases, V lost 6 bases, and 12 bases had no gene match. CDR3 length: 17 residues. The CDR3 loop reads CASRSTSGSNFAGELFF. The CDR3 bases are TGCGCCAGCAGGTCCACTAGCGGGAGTAATTTTGCCGGGGAGCTGTTTTTT.

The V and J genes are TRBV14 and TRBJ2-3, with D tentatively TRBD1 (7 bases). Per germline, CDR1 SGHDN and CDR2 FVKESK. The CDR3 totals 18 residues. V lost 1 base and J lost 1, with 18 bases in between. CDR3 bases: TGTGCCAGCAGCCAAGTCAAAGGAGGGGGCGGAGGCACAGATACGCAGTATTTT. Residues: CASSQVKGGGGGTDTQYF.

Here the CDR3 DNA reads TGTGCCAGCAGTGAACGGGGAGCTGGAAACACCATATATTTT. This gives the protein CASSERGAGNTIYF. V gene TRBV6-1 combines with J gene TRBJ1-3; D is uncertain. The CDR3 consists of 14 residues. Germline CDR1 and CDR2: MNHNS and SASEGT. Trimming stripped 2 bases from V and 2 bases from J, with 7 bases between.

CDR3 DNA sequence: TGTGCCAGCAGTATAAGAGGGACAGGAAAAACTGAAGCTTTCTTT. It encodes CASSIRGTGKTEAFF. The rearrangement joins TRBV14 to TRBJ1-1; 8 positions agree with TRBD1. V shed 6 bases, J shed 5 bases, and the junction held 11 bases outside the gene matches. This CDR3 has 15 amino acids. Germline V gene lookup returns CDR1 SGHDN and CDR2 FVKESK.

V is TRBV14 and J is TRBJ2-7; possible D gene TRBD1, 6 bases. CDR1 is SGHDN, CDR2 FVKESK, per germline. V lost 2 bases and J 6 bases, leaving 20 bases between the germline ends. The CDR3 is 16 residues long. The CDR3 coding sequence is TGTGCCAGCAGCCAAACCTACAGGGAAGGACGGGTCGAGCAGTACTTC. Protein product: CASSQTYREGRVEQYF.

CDR3 sequence reads: CASSLGGPGVGQPQHF. CDR3 DNA sequence: TGTGCCAGCAGCTTGGGAGGGCCGGGGGTAGGTCAGCCCCAGCATTTT. This chain connects TRBV11-2 to TRBJ1-5, with D perhaps TRBD1 (5 bases). This CDR3 region has 16 residues. The V end lost 3 bases, the J end lost 6 bases, and 18 bases lay between the germline ends. Germline V gives CDR1 SGHAT, CDR2 FQNNGV.

This CDR3 is CASSAGTVFGNQPQHF. The CDR3 DNA reads as TGTGCCAGCAGCGCCGGGACAGTCTTTGGTAATCAGCCCCAGCATTTT. The V gene is TRBV9, the J gene TRBJ1-5, with 7 bases identical to TRBD1. J gave up 4 bases and V 3 bases, and 10 bases lay outside the gene matches. Germline assignment: CDR1 SGDLS and CDR2 YYNGEE. The CDR3 spans 16 residues.

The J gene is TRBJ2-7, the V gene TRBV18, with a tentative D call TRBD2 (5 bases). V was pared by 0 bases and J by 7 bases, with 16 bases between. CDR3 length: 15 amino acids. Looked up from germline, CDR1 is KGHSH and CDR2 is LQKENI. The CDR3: CASSPPSVISAEQYF. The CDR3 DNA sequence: TGTGCCAGCTCACCACCTAGTGTGATTAGCGCGGAGCAGTACTTC.

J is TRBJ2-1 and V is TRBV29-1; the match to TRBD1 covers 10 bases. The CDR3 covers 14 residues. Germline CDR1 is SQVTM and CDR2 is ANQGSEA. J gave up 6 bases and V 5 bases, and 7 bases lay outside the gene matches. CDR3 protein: CSVKTGGGPNEQFF. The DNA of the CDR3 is TGCAGCGTTAAGACAGGGGGCGGCCCCAATGAGCAGTTCTTC.

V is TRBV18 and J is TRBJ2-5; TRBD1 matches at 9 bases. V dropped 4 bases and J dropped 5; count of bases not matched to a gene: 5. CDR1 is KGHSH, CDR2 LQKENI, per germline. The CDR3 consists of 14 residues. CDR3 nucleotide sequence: TGTGCCAGCTCACAGGACAGGGGCGGGGAGACCCAGTACTTC. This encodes CASSQDRGGETQYF. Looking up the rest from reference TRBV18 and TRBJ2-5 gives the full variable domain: NAGVMQNPRHLVRRRGQEARLRCSPMKGHSHVYWYRQLPEEGLKFMVYLQKENIIDESGMPKERFSAEFPKEGPSILRIQQVVRGDSAAYFCASSQDRGGETQYFGPGTRLLVL.

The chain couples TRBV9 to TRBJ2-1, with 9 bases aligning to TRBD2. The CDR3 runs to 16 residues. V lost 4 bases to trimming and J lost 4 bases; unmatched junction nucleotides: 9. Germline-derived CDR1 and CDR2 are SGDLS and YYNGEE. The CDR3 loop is CASSPHGAGGYNEQFF. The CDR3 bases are TGTGCCAGCAGCCCCCACGGAGCGGGAGGTTACAATGAGCAGTTCTTC.

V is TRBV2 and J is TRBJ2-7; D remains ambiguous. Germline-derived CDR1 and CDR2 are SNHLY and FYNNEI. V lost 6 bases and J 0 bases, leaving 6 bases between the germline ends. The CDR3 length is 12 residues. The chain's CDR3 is CASRIISYEQYF. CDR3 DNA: TGTGCCAGCAGAATTATCTCCTACGAGCAGTACTTC.

CDR3 DNA sequence: TGTGCCAGCAGTCGGACTAGCGGTGGGGTCAATGAGCAGTTCTTC. It encodes CASSRTSGGVNEQFF. This chain links TRBV28 with TRBJ2-1, with 10 nucleotides matching TRBD2. Germline V CDR1 and CDR2: MDHEN, SYDVKM. The CDR3 has 15 amino acids. Trimming at V came to 5 bases and at J to 6 bases, leaving 7 bases not matched to a gene.